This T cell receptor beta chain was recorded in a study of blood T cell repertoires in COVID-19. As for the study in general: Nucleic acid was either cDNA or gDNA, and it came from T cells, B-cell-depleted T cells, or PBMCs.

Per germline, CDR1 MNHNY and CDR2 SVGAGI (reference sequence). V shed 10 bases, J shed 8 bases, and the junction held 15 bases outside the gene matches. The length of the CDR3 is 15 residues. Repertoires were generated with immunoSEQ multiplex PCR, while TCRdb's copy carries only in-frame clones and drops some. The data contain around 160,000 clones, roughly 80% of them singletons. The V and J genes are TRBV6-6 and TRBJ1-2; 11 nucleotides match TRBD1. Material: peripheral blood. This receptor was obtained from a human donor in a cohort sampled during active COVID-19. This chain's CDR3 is CATVDRGRRTRGYTF. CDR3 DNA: TGTGCCACCGTGGACAGGGGGCGGAGGACGCGGGGCTACACCTTC.